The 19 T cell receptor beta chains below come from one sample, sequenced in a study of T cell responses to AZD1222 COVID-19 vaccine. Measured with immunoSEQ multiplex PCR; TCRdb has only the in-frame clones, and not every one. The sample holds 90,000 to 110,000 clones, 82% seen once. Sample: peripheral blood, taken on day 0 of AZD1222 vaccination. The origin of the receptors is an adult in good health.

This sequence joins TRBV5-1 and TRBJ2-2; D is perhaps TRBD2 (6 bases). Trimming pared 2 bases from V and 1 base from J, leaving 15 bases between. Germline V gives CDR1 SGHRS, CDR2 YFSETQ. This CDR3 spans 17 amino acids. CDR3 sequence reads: CASSLRSSGKNTGELFF. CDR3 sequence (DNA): TGCGCCAGCAGCTTAAGGAGTAGCGGCAAGAACACCGGGGAGCTGTTTTTT.

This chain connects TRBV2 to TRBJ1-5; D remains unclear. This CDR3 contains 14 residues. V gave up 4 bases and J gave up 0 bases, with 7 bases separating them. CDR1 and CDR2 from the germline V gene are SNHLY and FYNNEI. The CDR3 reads CASSAVNSNQPQHF. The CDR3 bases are TGTGCCAGCAGTGCGGTAAATAGCAATCAGCCCCAGCATTTT.

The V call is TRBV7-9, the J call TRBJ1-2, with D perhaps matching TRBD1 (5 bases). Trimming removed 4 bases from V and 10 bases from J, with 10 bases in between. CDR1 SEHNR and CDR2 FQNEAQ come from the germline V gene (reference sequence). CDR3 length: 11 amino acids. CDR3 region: CASSSQGTYTF. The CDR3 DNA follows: TGTGCCAGCAGCTCGCAGGGTACCTACACCTTC.

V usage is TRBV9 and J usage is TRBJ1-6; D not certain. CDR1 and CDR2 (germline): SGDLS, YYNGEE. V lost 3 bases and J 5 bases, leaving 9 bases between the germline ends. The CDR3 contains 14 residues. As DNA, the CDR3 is TGTGCCAGCAGCGAGGCTGGAAATAATTCACCCCTCCACTTT. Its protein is CASSEAGNNSPLHF.

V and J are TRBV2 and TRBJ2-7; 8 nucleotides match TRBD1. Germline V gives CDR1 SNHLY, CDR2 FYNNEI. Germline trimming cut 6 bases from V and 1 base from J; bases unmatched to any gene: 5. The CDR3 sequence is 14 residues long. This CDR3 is CASRDDRGSYEQYF. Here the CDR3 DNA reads TGTGCCAGCAGAGATGACAGGGGATCCTACGAGCAGTACTTC.

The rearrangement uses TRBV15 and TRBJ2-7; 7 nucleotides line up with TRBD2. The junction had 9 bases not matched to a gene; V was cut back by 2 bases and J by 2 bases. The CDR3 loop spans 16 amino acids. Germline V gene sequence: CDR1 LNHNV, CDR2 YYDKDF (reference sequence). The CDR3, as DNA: TGTGCCACCAGCAGATTAAAAGACAGCGGGACCTACGAGCAGTACTTC. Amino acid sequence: CATSRLKDSGTYEQYF.

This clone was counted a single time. DNA for the CDR3: TGTGCCAGCAGCGTTGGGACTAGCGGGGATGATACGCAGTATTTT. This sequence encodes CASSVGTSGDDTQYF. V and J are TRBV9 and TRBJ2-3, with 13 bases that match TRBD2. CDR1 is SGDLS, CDR2 YYNGEE, per germline. Trimming took 2 bases from V and 6 from J; bases not matched to a gene: 3. The CDR3 is 15 amino acids.

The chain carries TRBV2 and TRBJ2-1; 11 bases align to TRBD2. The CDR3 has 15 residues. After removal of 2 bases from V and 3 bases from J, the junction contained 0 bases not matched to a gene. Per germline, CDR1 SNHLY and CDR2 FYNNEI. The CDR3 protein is CASSETSGGYNEQFF. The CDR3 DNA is TGTGCCAGCAGTGAAACTAGCGGGGGCTACAATGAGCAGTTCTTC. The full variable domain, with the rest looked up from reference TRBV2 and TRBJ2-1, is EPEVTQTPSHQVTQMGQEVILRCVPISNHLYFYWYRQILGQKVEFLVSFYNNEISEKSEIFDDQFSVERPDGSNFTLKIRSTKLEDSAMYFCASSETSGGYNEQFFGPGTRLTVL.

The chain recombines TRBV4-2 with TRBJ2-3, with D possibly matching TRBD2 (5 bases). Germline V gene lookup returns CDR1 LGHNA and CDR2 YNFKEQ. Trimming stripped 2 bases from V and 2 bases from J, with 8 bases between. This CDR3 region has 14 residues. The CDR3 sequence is CASSQSGDTDTQYF. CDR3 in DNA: TGTGCCAGCAGCCAAAGCGGAGACACAGATACGCAGTATTTT.

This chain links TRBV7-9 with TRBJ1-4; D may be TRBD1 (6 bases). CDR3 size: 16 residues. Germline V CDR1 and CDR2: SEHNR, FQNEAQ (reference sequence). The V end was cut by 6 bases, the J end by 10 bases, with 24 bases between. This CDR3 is CASRPQDSRRRGKLFF. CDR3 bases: TGTGCCAGCAGGCCCCAGGACAGTCGGAGAAGGGGAAAACTGTTTTTT.

The CDR3 DNA reads as TGTGCCAGCAGCCAGACCCGGGGGGCCTATCAGCCCCAGCATTTT. Residues: CASSQTRGAYQPQHF. This chain uses TRBV7-2 with TRBJ1-5; TRBD1 might be the D (6 bases). The CDR3 extends over 15 amino acids. Trimming cost V 5 bases and J 5 bases, with 16 bases left between them. Per the germline V gene, CDR1 is SGHTA and CDR2 is FQGNSA.

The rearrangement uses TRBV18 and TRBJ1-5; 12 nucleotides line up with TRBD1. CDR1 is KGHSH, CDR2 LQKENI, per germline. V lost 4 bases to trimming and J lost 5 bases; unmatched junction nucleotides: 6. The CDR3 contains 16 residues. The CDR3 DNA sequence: TGTGCCAGCTCACTGGGGGGACAGGGGGCCCATCAGCCCCAGCATTTT. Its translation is CASSLGGQGAHQPQHF.

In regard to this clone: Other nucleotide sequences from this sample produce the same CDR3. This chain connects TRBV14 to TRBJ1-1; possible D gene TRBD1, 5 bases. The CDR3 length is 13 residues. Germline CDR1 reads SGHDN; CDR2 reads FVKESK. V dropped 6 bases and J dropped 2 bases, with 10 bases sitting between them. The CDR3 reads CASSLQGNTEAFF. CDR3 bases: TGTGCCAGCAGTCTCCAGGGAAACACTGAAGCTTTCTTT.

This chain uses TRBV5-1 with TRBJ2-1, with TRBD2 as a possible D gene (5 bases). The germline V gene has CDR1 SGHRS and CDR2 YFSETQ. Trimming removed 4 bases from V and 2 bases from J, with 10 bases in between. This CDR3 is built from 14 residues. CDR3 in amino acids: CASSTPGAYNEQFF. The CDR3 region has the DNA TGCGCCAGCAGCACCCCCGGGGCCTACAATGAGCAGTTCTTC.

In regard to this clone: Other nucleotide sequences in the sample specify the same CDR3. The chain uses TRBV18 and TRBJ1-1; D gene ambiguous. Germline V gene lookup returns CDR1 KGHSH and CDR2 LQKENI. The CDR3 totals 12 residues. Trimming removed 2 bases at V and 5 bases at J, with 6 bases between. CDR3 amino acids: CASSPMGTEAFF. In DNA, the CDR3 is TGTGCCAGCTCACCAATGGGTACTGAAGCTTTCTTT. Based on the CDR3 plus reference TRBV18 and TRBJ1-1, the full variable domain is NAGVMQNPRHLVRRRGQEARLRCSPMKGHSHVYWYRQLPEEGLKFMVYLQKENIIDESGMPKERFSAEFPKEGPSILRIQQVVRGDSAAYFCASSPMGTEAFFGQGTRLTVV.

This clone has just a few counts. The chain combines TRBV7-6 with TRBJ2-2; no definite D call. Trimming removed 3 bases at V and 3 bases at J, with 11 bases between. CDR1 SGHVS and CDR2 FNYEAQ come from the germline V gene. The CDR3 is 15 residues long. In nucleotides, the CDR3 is TGTGCCAGCAGCTTCTTCAGCTCCGACACCGGGGAGCTGTTTTTT. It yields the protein CASSFFSSDTGELFF.

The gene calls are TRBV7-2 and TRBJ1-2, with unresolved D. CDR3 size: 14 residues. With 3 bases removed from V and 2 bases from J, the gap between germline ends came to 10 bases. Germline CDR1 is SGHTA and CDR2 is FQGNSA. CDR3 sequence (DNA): TGTGCCAGCAGCTTTACTGTGATCAACTATGGCTACACCTTC. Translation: CASSFTVINYGYTF.

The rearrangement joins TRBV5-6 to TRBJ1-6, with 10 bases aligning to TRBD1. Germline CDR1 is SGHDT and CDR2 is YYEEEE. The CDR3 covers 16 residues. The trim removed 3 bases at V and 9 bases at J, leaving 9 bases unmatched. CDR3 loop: CASSSDRGRGVSPLHF. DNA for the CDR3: TGTGCCAGCAGCTCCGACAGGGGGCGGGGAGTTTCACCCCTCCACTTT. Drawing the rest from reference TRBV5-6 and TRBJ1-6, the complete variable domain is DAGVTQSPTHLIKTRGQQVTLRCSPKSGHDTVSWYQQALGQGPQFIFQYYEEEERQRGNFPDRFSGHQFPNYSSELNVNALLLGDSALYLCASSSDRGRGVSPLHFGNGTRLTVT.

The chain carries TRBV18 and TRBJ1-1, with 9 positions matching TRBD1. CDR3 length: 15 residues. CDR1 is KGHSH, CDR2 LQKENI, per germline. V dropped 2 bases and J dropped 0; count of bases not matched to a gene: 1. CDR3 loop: CASSPRTGVNTEAFF. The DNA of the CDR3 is TGTGCCAGCTCACCAAGGACAGGGGTGAACACTGAAGCTTTCTTT.